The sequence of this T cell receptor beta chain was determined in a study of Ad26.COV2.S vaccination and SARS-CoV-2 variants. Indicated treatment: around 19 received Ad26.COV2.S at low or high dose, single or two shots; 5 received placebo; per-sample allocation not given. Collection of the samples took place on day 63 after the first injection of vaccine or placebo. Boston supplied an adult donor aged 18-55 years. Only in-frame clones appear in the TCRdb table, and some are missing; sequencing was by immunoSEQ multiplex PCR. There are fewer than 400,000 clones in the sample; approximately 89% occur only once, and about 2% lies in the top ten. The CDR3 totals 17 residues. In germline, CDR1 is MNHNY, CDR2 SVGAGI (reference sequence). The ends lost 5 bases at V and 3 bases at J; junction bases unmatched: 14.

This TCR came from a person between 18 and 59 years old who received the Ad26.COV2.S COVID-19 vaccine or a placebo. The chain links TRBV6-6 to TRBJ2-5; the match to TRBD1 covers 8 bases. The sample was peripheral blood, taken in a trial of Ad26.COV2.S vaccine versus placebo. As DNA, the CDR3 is TGTGCCAGCAGTCTTACCCGGACAGGGAGAATAGAAGAGACCCAGTACTTC. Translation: CASSLTRTGRIEETQYF.